This T cell receptor (beta chain) was profiled in a study of blood T cells in healthy people across ages. With a J-beta primer mix and a sample-barcoded 5' primer, a second PCR ran 7 to 11 cycles. TCRdb re-derived calls from the 5' RACE reads in MiXCR, one entry per CDR3 protein. The table has more than 700,000 distinct CDR3 sequences, 35% to 50% seen once; the top ten hold around a sixth. Donor samples were obtained from healthy Caucasian individuals from Russia, aged about 6 to 100. Every participating donor contributed roughly 11 milliliters of peripheral blood through a draw. Study-wide points: Relative to aged donors, long-lived donors carried more naive CD4+ cells and displayed higher diversity. Higher naive T cell percentage went strongly together with higher TCR beta diversity.

The junction had 15 bases not matched to a gene; V was cut back by 0 bases and J by 2 bases. Germline assignment: CDR1 LGHNA and CDR2 YSLEER. CDR3 length: 19 residues. This clonotype was found once. The antigen remains undetermined. This chain links TRBV4-3 with TRBJ2-7; 8 bases line up with TRBD2. This sequence originates from a man at least 80 years old in good health. The specimen sequenced was blood. The CDR3 is CASSQDVARVTGGTYEQYF. CDR3 bases: TGCGCCAGCAGCCAAGATGTAGCCCGGGTAACGGGAGGGACCTACGAGCAGTACTTC.